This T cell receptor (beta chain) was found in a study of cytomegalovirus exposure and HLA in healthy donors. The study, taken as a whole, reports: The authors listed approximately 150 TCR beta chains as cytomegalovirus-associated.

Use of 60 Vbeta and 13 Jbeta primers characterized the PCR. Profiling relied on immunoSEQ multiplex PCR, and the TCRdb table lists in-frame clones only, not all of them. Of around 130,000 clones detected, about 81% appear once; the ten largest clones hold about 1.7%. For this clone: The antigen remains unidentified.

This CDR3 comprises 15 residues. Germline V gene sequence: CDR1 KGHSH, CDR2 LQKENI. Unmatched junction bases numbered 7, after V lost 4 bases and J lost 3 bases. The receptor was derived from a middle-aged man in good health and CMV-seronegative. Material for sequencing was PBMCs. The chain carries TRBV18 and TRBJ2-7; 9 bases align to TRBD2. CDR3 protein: CASSLSGRGVYEQYF. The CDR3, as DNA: TGTGCCAGCTCACTTAGCGGGAGAGGGGTCTACGAGCAGTACTTC. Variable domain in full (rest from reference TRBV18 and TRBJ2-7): NAGVMQNPRHLVRRRGQEARLRCSPMKGHSHVYWYRQLPEEGLKFMVYLQKENIIDESGMPKERFSAEFPKEGPSILRIQQVVRGDSAAYFCASSLSGRGVYEQYFGPGTRLTVT.